These 10 T cell receptor beta chains were sequenced from one sample in a study of T-cell memory formation after mild COVID-19. Via MiXCR, TCRdb re-called the 5' RACE reads, giving one row per CDR3 protein. The profile covers under 400,000 distinct CDR3 sequences, with around 20% appearing a single time and roughly an eighth taken by the ten largest. Sequencing was carried out using PBMCs or a T cell subset sorted from them (not recorded which). These receptors all come from an adult woman who had mild COVID-19 (a few samples of this study predate the infection). Cell type and time point are not known.

The J gene is TRBJ1-4, the V gene TRBV6-5; TRBD1 aligns across 7 bases. Germline-derived CDR1 and CDR2 are MNHEY and SVGAGI. V shed 6 bases and J 5 bases; nucleotides not matched to a gene: 6. CDR3 length: 14 amino acids. CDR3 loop: CASRPTGRNEKLFF. For the CDR3, the DNA is TGTGCCAGCAGACCGACAGGGCGAAATGAAAAACTGTTTTTT.

This clonotype has at least ten counts. The gene calls are TRBV20-1 and TRBJ1-2, with unresolved D. The CDR3 sequence is 14 residues long. CDR1 is DFQATT and CDR2 is SNEGSKA in the germline V gene (reference sequence). V was clipped by 5 bases and J by 5 bases, with 18 bases between them. For the CDR3, the DNA is TGCAGTGCTCTCGGACCTCCGCCCGTTTATGGCTACACCTTC. It translates to CSALGPPPVYGYTF.

This chain joins TRBV12-5 and TRBJ2-5; perhaps TRBD1 as D (6 bases). Germline V CDR1 and CDR2: LGHNT, FRNRAP. There are 16 residues in the CDR3. Trimming shortened V by 2 bases and J by 0 bases, and 13 bases separated the two germline ends. The CDR3 loop reads CASGLLSRGYQETQYF. The CDR3 DNA reads TGTGCTAGTGGTTTGCTTTCCAGGGGCTACCAAGAGACCCAGTACTTC. Drawing the rest from reference TRBV12-5 and TRBJ2-5, the complete variable domain is DARVTQTPRHKVTEMGQEVTMRCQPILGHNTVFWYRQTMMQGLELLAYFRNRAPLDDSGMPKDRFSAEMPDATLATLKIQPSEPRDSAVYFCASGLLSRGYQETQYFGPGTRLLVL.

This clonotype was counted only a few times. The gene calls are TRBV7-3 and TRBJ2-3, with D possibly called TRBD1 or TRBD2 (5 bases each). V gave up 0 bases and J gave up 1 base, with 11 bases separating them. The germline gives CDR1 SGHTA, CDR2 FQGTGA. The CDR3 has 16 residues. The CDR3 sequence is CASSLTFQGGTDTQYF. The CDR3 bases are TGTGCCAGCAGCTTAACGTTTCAGGGAGGCACAGATACGCAGTATTTT.

This clonotype appeared many times. This rearrangement joins TRBV12-3 or TRBV12-4 to TRBJ2-5; TRBD2 matches 10 bases. The CDR3 has 16 residues. Trimming cost V 3 bases and J 7 bases; bases outside gene matches: 11. DNA for the CDR3: TGTGCCAGCAGTTTGACTAGCGGGCCCGGCGGTGGGACCCAGTACTTC. This sequence encodes CASSLTSGPGGGTQYF.

This clonotype has more than one count but fewer than ten. The chain couples TRBV5-1 to TRBJ2-7, with TRBD2 matching over 8 bases. From germline, CDR1 is SGHRS and CDR2 YFSETQ. The CDR3 runs 16 residues. The junction had 10 bases not matched to a gene; V was cut back by 3 bases and J by 2 bases. The CDR3 nucleotides are TGCGCCAGCAGCTGGGGCGGGAGGCTGTCCCCCTACGAGCAGTACTTC. It specifies CASSWGGRLSPYEQYF.

Only a few counts were recorded for this clonotype. The J gene is TRBJ1-5, the V gene TRBV12-3 or TRBV12-4; D call uncertain. This CDR3 contains 14 residues. Between the trimmed V and J ends, which lost 5 bases and 9 bases, there was a span of 17 bases. CDR3 region: CASSLSGDQGPQHF. The CDR3 nucleotides are TGTGCCAGCAGTCTCTCAGGCGACCAAGGGCCCCAGCATTTT.

This chain links TRBV12-3 or TRBV12-4 with TRBJ1-2, with 7 bases fitting TRBD1. The length of the CDR3 is 18 residues. V shed 0 bases and J 6 bases; nucleotides not matched to a gene: 16. The CDR3 region is CASSLAPIFSEGTDGYTF. CDR3 DNA sequence: TGTGCCAGCAGTTTAGCCCCGATTTTTTCTGAGGGGACAGATGGCTACACCTTC.

The table lists this clonotype with a few counts. The chain joins TRBV11-3 to TRBJ2-5, with a weak D call TRBD2 (6 bases). Trimming pared 4 bases from V and 2 bases from J, leaving 14 bases between. This CDR3 has 15 amino acids. Germline CDR1 and CDR2: SGHNT and YENEEA. In nucleotides, the CDR3 is TGTGCCAGCAGCTCGGGAGAGCGGCTACAAGAGACCCAGTACTTC. Amino acids: CASSSGERLQETQYF. Filled out from reference TRBV11-3 and TRBJ2-5, the complete variable domain reads EAGVVQSPRYKIIEKKQPVAFWCNPISGHNTLYWYLQNLGQGPELLIRYENEEAVDDSQLPKDRFSAERLKGVDSTLKIQPAELGDSAVYLCASSSGERLQETQYFGPGTRLLVL.

The chain combines TRBV24-1 with TRBJ2-1; D is perhaps TRBD2 (5 bases). This CDR3 has 15 amino acids. V lost 7 bases, J lost 2 bases, and 14 bases lay in between. Germline lookup yields CDR1 KGHDR and CDR2 SFDVKD. The CDR3 nucleotides read TGTGCCACCAGCAGATTGGACGGGGCCTACAATGAGCAGTTCTTC. The encoded protein is CATSRLDGAYNEQFF.